The sequence of this TCR beta chain was determined in a study of pediatric ulcerative colitis. Study context: Ulcerative colitis patients had pancolitis or left-sided colitis, with confirming histology.

The CDR3 totals 13 residues. Trimming cost V 1 base and J 7 bases, with 11 bases left between them. Germline lookup yields CDR1 SNHLY and CDR2 FYNNEI. Up to 500,000 reads were sequenced per sample. Profiling relied on immunoSEQ multiplex PCR, and the TCRdb table lists in-frame clones only, not all of them. The table records 55,000 to 80,000 clones, just over 75% of them present only once. Note on this clone: Antigen specificity is unknown.

Colonoscopy and blood draw happened at the same time. Study-level results: Blood samples from a couple of patients yielded substantially fewer templates and were excluded from blood-rectal overlap analysis.

Sequenced sample: blood. The TCR originated in a boy aged 5-17 years with moderate ulcerative colitis. The chain links TRBV2 to TRBJ2-7, with a possible D match to TRBD2 (6 bases). The DNA of the CDR3 is TGTGCCAGCAGTGAAGGGAGGGGTCTGGAGCAGTACTTC. Translation gives CASSEGRGLEQYF.